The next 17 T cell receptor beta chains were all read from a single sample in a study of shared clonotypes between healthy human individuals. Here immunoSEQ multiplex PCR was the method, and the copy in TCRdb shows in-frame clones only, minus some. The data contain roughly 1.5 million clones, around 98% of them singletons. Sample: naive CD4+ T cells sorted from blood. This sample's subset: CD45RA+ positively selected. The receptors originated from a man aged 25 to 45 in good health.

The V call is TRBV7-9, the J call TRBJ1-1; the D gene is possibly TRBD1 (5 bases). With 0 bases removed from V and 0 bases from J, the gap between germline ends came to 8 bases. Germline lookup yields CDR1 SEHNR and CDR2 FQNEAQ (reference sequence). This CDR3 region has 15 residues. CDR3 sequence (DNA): TGTGCCAGCAGCTTAGCGGTGGGGGTGAACACTGAAGCTTTCTTT. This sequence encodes CASSLAVGVNTEAFF.

The CDR3 here is CASGTGAISTDTQYF. CDR3 DNA sequence: TGTGCCAGTGGGACAGGAGCAATCAGCACAGATACGCAGTATTTT. The chain carries TRBV19 and TRBJ2-3; 8 nucleotides match TRBD1. This CDR3 is 15 amino acids long. Trimming cost V 8 bases and J 0 bases; bases outside gene matches: 7. Germline V gives CDR1 LNHDA, CDR2 SQIVND (reference sequence).

CDR3 bases: TGTGCCAGCAGCGTAGGGGGAGGACTGGGATCCTACGAGCAGTACTTC. This encodes CASSVGGGLGSYEQYF. V usage is TRBV9 and J usage is TRBJ2-7, with D possibly being TRBD2 (6 bases). CDR1 and CDR2 from the germline V gene are SGDLS and YYNGEE. There are 16 residues in the CDR3. Between the trimmed V and J ends, which lost 0 bases and 1 base, there was a span of 14 bases. Full variable domain (missing parts from reference TRBV9 and TRBJ2-7): DSGVTQTPKHLITATGQRVTLRCSPRSGDLSVYWYQQSLDQGLQFLIQYYNGEERAKGNILERFSAQQFPDLHSELNLSSLELGDSALYFCASSVGGGLGSYEQYFGPGTRLTVT.

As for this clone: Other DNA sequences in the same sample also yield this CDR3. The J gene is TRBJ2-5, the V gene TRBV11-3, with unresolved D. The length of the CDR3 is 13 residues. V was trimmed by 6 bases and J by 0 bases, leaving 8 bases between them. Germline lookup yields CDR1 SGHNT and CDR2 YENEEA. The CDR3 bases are TGTGCCAGCAGTGGGCGGAACCAAGAGACCCAGTACTTC. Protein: CASSGRNQETQYF.

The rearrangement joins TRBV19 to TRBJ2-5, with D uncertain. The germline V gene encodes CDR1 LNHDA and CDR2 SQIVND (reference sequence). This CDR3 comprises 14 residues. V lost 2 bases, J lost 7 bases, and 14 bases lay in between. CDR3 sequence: CASSIMGIQVTQYF. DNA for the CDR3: TGTGCCAGTAGTATAATGGGCATCCAGGTGACCCAGTACTTC.

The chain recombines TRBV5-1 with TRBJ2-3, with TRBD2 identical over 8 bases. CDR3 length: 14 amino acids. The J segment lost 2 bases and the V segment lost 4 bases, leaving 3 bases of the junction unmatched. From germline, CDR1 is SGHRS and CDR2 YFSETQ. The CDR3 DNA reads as TGCGCCAGCAGCACTAGCGGACACACAGATACGCAGTATTTT. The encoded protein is CASSTSGHTDTQYF. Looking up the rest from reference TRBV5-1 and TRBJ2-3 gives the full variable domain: KAGVTQTPRYLIKTRGQQVTLSCSPISGHRSVSWYQQTPGQGLQFLFEYFSETQRNKGNFPGRFSGRQFSNSRSEMNVSTLELGDSALYLCASSTSGHTDTQYFGPGTRLTVL.

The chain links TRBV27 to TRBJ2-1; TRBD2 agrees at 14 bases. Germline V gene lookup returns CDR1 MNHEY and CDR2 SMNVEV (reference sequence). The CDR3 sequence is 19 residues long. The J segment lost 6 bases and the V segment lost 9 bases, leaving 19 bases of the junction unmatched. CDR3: CASLSGLAGVFPMANEQFF. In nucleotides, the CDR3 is TGTGCCAGTCTATCGGGACTAGCGGGAGTATTCCCAATGGCCAATGAGCAGTTCTTC.

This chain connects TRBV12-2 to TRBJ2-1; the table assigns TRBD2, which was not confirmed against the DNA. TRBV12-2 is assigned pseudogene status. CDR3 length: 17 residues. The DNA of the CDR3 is TGTGCAAGTCGCTTAGCCGCAAGATTCCCCGGTCGCAATGAGCAGTTCTTC. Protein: CASRLAARFPGRNEQFF.

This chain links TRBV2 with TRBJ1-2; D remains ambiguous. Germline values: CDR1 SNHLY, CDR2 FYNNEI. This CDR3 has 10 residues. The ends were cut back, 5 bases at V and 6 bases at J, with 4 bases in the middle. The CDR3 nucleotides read TGTGCCAGCAGTTCTGATGGCTACACCTTC. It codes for CASSSDGYTF.

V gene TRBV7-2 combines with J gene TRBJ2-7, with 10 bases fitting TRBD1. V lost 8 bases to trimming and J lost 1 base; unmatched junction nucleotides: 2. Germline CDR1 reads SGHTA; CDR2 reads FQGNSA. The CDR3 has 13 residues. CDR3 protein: CASGTGVSYEQYF. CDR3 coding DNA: TGTGCCAGCGGGACAGGGGTTTCCTACGAGCAGTACTTC.

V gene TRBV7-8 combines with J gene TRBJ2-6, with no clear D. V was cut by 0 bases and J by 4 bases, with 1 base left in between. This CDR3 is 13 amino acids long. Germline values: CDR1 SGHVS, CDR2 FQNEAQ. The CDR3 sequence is CASSLAGANVLTF. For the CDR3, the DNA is TGTGCCAGCAGCTTAGCAGGGGCCAACGTCCTGACTTTC.

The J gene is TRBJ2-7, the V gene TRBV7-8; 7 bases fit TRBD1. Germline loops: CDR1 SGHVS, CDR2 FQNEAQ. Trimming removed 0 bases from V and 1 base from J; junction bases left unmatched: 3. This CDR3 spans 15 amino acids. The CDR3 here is CASSLADRMSYEQYF. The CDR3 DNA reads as TGTGCCAGCAGCTTAGCGGACAGGATGTCCTACGAGCAGTACTTC.

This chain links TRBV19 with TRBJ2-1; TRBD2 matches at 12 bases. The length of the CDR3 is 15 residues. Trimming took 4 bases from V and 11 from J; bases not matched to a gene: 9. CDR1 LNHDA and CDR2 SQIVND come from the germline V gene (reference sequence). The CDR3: CASSTLAGGPLKQFF. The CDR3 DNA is TGTGCCAGTAGTACTCTAGCGGGAGGGCCCTTGAAGCAGTTCTTC. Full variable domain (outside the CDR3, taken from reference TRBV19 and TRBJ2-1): DGGITQSPKYLFRKEGQNVTLSCEQNLNHDAMYWYRQDPGQGLRLIYYSQIVNDFQKGDIAEGYSVSREKKESFPLTVTSAQKNPTAFYLCASSTLAGGPLKQFFGPGTRLTVL.

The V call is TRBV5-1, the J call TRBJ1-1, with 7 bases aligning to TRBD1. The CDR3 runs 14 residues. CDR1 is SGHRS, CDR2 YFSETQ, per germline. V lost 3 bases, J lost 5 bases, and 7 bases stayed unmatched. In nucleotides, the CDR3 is TGCGCCAGCAGCTGGGGGACAGCCAGAACTGAAGCTTTCTTT. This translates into CASSWGTARTEAFF.

The CDR3 DNA reads TGTGCCAGCAGTAAGCGGGGGGGCGTTGGGGCCAACGTCCTGACTTTC. This gives the protein CASSKRGGVGANVLTF. V gene TRBV28 combines with J gene TRBJ2-6; TRBD2 matches at 10 bases. CDR1 is MDHEN, CDR2 SYDVKM, per germline. The CDR3 totals 16 residues. J gave up 3 bases and V 5 bases, and 4 bases lay outside the gene matches.

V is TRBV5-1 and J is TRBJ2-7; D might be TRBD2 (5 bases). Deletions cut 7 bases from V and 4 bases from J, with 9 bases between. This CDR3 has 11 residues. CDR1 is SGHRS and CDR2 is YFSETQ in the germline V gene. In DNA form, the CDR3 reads TGCGCCAGCGCTCGGGATTACGAGCAGTACTTC. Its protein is CASARDYEQYF.

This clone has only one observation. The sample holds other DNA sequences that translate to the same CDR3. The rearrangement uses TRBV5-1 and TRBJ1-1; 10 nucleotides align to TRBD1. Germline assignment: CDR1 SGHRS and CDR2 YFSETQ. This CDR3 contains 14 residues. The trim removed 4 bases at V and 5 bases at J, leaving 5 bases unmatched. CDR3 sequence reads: CASSPDRGGTEAFF. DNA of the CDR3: TGCGCCAGCAGCCCGGACAGGGGGGGTACTGAAGCTTTCTTT.